The entry below gives a single T cell receptor (beta chain) sequence along with its context. Some clones are missing from TCRdb's copy, which holds only in-frame ones; the method was immunoSEQ multiplex PCR. Of roughly 48,000 clones in the sample, about three quarters were seen once. The junction had 8 bases not matched to a gene; V was cut back by 5 bases and J by 4 bases. CDR1 is SGHVS, CDR2 FQNEAQ, per germline. The CDR3 sequence is 16 residues long. The data are from a study of blood T cell repertoires in COVID-19. Study-wide context: Whether acute or convalescent, the COVID-19 samples came from the United States, Italy and Spain. T cells, B-cell-depleted T cells, or PBMCs supplied cDNA or gDNA.

The sequencing sample was made of peripheral blood. This chain links TRBV7-8 with TRBJ2-3, with 11 bases that match TRBD1. The source is a human donor with active or convalescent COVID-19. The donor label of this sample is uncertain. The CDR3 sequence: CASSQGQGAPADTQYF. CDR3 DNA sequence: TGTGCCAGCAGCCAAGGACAGGGGGCGCCCGCAGATACGCAGTATTTT.